This TCR beta chain was documented in a study of molecular identifiers for immune sequencing clone quantification. By share, this clonotype ranks as medium-sized. A single record per CDR3 protein comes from TCRdb applying MiXCR to the PCR reads. The sample lists under 11,000 distinct CDR3 sequences; 21% were seen once. V was shortened by 0 bases and J by 5 bases, with 15 bases between the two germline ends. This CDR3 contains 16 residues. The germline CDR1 and CDR2 sequences are LGHNA and YSLEER. This receptor was obtained from a human donor in good health. Some libraries in this study had Jurkat cell RNA spiked in. This rearrangement joins TRBV4-3 to TRBJ2-3; D possibly corresponds to TRBD2 (6 bases). Material: naive CD8+ T cells from blood, with Jurkat cell RNA spiked in. Noted subset: FACS-sorted CD8+CD4-CCR7+CD45RA+ naive T cells. The CDR3 sequence is CASSQEMRGPGDTQYF. In DNA form, the CDR3 reads TGCGCCAGCAGCCAAGAAATGCGGGGCCCCGGAGATACGCAGTATTTT.